This T cell receptor (beta chain) was captured by sequencing in a study of metastatic and nonmetastatic thyroid tumors. Study-level information: Comparison of repertoires was carried out across blood and tumor or nodule tissue from malignant and benign thyroid patients.

TCRdb re-called clones from the PCR reads using MiXCR. Here the sample spans 20,000 to 30,000 clones, roughly an eighth being singletons. Germline V gives CDR1 MGHRA, CDR2 YSYEKL. CDR3 size: 13 residues. V lost 3 bases, J lost 9 bases, and 12 bases lay in between. Turning to this clone: The same CDR3 also results from other DNA sequences found in this sample.

Each patient came to thyroid surgery without any prior treatment (of any kind). This chain connects TRBV4-1 to TRBJ1-5, with D uncertain. The source is a female donor with papillary thyroid cancer or a benign thyroid nodule (not recorded which). Some clones in this sample may be carry-over from other donors' samples. Sequencing was carried out using blood. The CDR3 DNA reads as TGCGCCAGCAGCCAGGAACCCCGGGGGCCCCAGCATTTT. This encodes CASSQEPRGPQHF.